Each of the 28 T cell receptor beta chains below was sequenced from the same sample in a study of T-cell reconstitution after alpha-beta-depleted transplantation in children. Unique molecular identifiers were incorporated into the prepared TCRbeta library. TCRdb recomputed calls from the PCR reads with MiXCR, one row per CDR3 protein. The sample records around 250,000 distinct CDR3 sequences, 6.5% to 10% being singletons. Material: PBMCs, mostly from graft donor cells, obtained 180 days after TCRalphabeta/CD19-depleted stem cell transplant. The receptors originated from a male patient aged 10 to 17 who had a stem cell transplant for acute lymphoblastic leukemia, so the T cells may come from the graft donor.

This chain connects TRBV19 to TRBJ1-5; perhaps TRBD1 as D (6 bases). Germline V gene data show CDR1 as LNHDA and CDR2 as SQIVND (reference sequence). The CDR3 has 16 amino acids. V gave up 4 bases and J gave up 4 bases, with 17 bases separating them. The DNA of the CDR3 is TGTGCCAGTAGTACGTTGGAACAGGGTCGTAATCAGCCCCAGCATTTT. This encodes CASSTLEQGRNQPQHF.

This clonotype was observed many times. The chain links TRBV4-2 to TRBJ2-3, with TRBD2 as a possible D gene (6 bases). The CDR3 consists of 15 residues. The ends were cut back, 5 bases at V and 0 bases at J, with 12 bases in the middle. Germline V gene sequence: CDR1 LGHNA, CDR2 YNFKEQ. This chain's CDR3 is CASSGRETSTDTQYF. Here the CDR3 DNA reads TGTGCCAGCAGCGGACGGGAGACCAGCACAGATACGCAGTATTTT.

This clonotype occurred many times. This chain's CDR3 is CASSRGTGGTEAFF. In DNA, the CDR3 is TGTGCCAGCAGCCGCGGGACAGGGGGAACTGAAGCTTTCTTT. The chain has TRBV7-9 and TRBJ1-1; 11 nucleotides agree with TRBD1. Germline CDR1 SEHNR, CDR2 FQNEAQ (reference sequence). V trimming: 5 bases; J trimming: 5 bases; junction bases outside the gene matches: 4. The CDR3 has 14 amino acids.

This clonotype was detected ten times or more. The chain carries TRBV27 and TRBJ2-2; D uncertain. The CDR3 extends over 14 amino acids. V shed 5 bases and J shed 0 bases, with 7 bases lying between them. From germline, CDR1 is MNHEY and CDR2 SMNVEV (reference sequence). The CDR3 here is CASSLNPNTGELFF. For the CDR3, the DNA is TGTGCCAGCAGTCTTAATCCGAACACCGGGGAGCTGTTTTTT.

This clonotype was counted at least ten times. This chain connects TRBV6-5 to TRBJ2-5; possibly TRBD1 or TRBD2 for D (5 bases each). The V end lost 4 bases, the J end lost 8 bases, and 20 bases lay between the germline ends. The CDR3 contains 15 residues. Germline V gene data show CDR1 as MNHEY and CDR2 as SVGAGI. The CDR3 bases are TGTGCCAGCAGTTTGGGACCGCGAGCCCTGGGTACCCAGTACTTC. This codes for CASSLGPRALGTQYF.

The rearrangement links TRBV7-9 to TRBJ1-3; 7 nucleotides align to TRBD1. V lost 3 bases and J lost 2; bases outside the gene matches: 4. The CDR3 consists of 15 residues. Germline V CDR1 and CDR2: SEHNR, FQNEAQ (reference sequence). In nucleotides, the CDR3 is TGTGCCAGCAGCTTGAACAGGGGAACTGGAAACACCATATATTTT. Translating it yields CASSLNRGTGNTIYF.

This chain joins TRBV14 and TRBJ2-2; D is ambiguous. CDR1 and CDR2 (germline): SGHDN, FVKESK. Between the trimmed V and J ends, which lost 1 base and 1 base, there was a span of 7 bases. The CDR3 has 15 residues. The CDR3 DNA follows: TGTGCCAGCAGCCAAGCCGTGTTGAACACCGGGGAGCTGTTTTTT. Translating gives CASSQAVLNTGELFF.

The table lists this clonotype with many counts. The chain employs TRBV4-1 and TRBJ2-3, with D possibly being TRBD1 (6 bases). Trimming stripped 6 bases from V and 2 bases from J, with 12 bases between. This CDR3 contains 14 residues. Germline CDR1 is MGHRA and CDR2 is YSYEKL. In DNA form, the CDR3 reads TGCGCCAGCAGACCGGACAGCCCCACAGATACGCAGTATTTT. This gives the protein CASRPDSPTDTQYF.

This clonotype was counted many times. J is TRBJ1-3 and V is TRBV3-1; maybe TRBD1 (5 bases). V was clipped by 4 bases and J by 0 bases, with 7 bases between them. This CDR3 region has 14 residues. Germline CDR1 is LGHDT and CDR2 is YNNKEL (reference sequence). The CDR3 sequence is CASSRDSSGNTIYF. The CDR3 bases are TGTGCCAGCAGCCGAGACAGCTCTGGAAACACCATATATTTT.

The sample holds a few counts of this clonotype. The J gene is TRBJ2-1, the V gene TRBV6-5; D may be TRBD1 (5 bases). V dropped 2 bases and J dropped 5 bases, with 13 bases sitting between them. The CDR3 extends over 15 amino acids. CDR1 MNHEY and CDR2 SVGAGI come from the germline V gene. The CDR3 DNA reads TGTGCCAGCAGTTACCCAGGGAATTTTGACAATGAGCAGTTCTTC. Translation: CASSYPGNFDNEQFF.

In this sample, this clonotype turned up many times. This sequence joins TRBV4-1 and TRBJ2-7, with 8 bases matching TRBD1. Per germline, CDR1 MGHRA and CDR2 YSYEKL. The J segment lost 2 bases and the V segment lost 1 base, leaving 4 bases of the junction unmatched. The CDR3 loop spans 15 amino acids. CDR3 amino acids: CASSQGTDRAYEQYF. The CDR3 DNA reads TGCGCCAGCAGCCAAGGGACGGACAGGGCCTACGAGCAGTACTTC.

The gene calls are TRBV19 and TRBJ2-7; 7 nucleotides line up with TRBD1. V lost 2 bases, J lost 4 bases, and 8 bases stayed unmatched. The CDR3 spans 15 residues. Germline CDR1 and CDR2: LNHDA and SQIVND (reference sequence). The CDR3 loop reads CASSIPGQRSYEQYF. The CDR3 DNA follows: TGTGCCAGTAGTATACCGGGACAGAGAAGTTACGAGCAGTACTTC.

This clonotype has ten or more counts. The chain employs TRBV27 and TRBJ1-4; D is possibly TRBD1 (6 bases). V gave up 1 base and J gave up 3 bases, with 15 bases separating them. There are 17 residues in the CDR3. CDR1 and CDR2 (germline): MNHEY, SMNVEV (reference sequence). In DNA form, the CDR3 reads TGTGCCAGCAGTTTATGGGCCCGGGGGCGGCCTAATGAAAAACTGTTTTTT. Translation: CASSLWARGRPNEKLFF.

There are many counts of this clonotype. This rearrangement joins TRBV20-1 to TRBJ1-5; no clear D. Germline CDR1 reads DFQATT; CDR2 reads SNEGSKA (reference sequence). The V gene lost 3 bases and the J gene lost 7 bases, with 10 bases spanning the gap. The CDR3 is made up of 12 amino acids. The chain's CDR3 is CSARPGFQPQHF. The CDR3 DNA reads TGCAGTGCTAGGCCCGGGTTCCAGCCCCAGCATTTT.

This clonotype has a count of ten or more. The CDR3 DNA is TGTGCCAGCAGTCCTCCGGGACTAGCCCCTACCGGGGAGCTGTTTTTT. Its protein is CASSPPGLAPTGELFF. The genes are TRBV27 and TRBJ2-2; 9 bases agree with TRBD2. Germline V gives CDR1 MNHEY, CDR2 SMNVEV (reference sequence). V trimming: 5 bases; J trimming: 5 bases; junction bases outside the gene matches: 9. The CDR3 is 16 residues long.

Ten or more counts support this clonotype. This chain connects TRBV7-2 to TRBJ1-2, with 11 bases identical to TRBD1. With V trimmed by 7 bases and J by 8 bases, 6 bases remained unmatched. This CDR3 is 13 amino acids long. Germline loops: CDR1 SGHTA, CDR2 FQGNSA. CDR3 in amino acids: CASTGQGARGYTF. CDR3 nucleotides: TGTGCCAGCACAGGACAGGGGGCGCGGGGCTACACCTTC.

This chain links TRBV7-6 with TRBJ2-1; no clear D gene. Germline CDR1 SGHVS, CDR2 FNYEAQ. V was pared by 1 base and J by 4 bases, with 5 bases between. This CDR3 has 13 residues. The DNA for the CDR3 is TGTGCCAGCAGCTTAGTGGTATACAATGAGCAGTTCTTC. It codes for CASSLVVYNEQFF.

At least ten counts were recorded for this clonotype. The CDR3: CSARATITDTQYF. Written as DNA, the CDR3 is TGCAGTGCTAGAGCCACTATCACAGATACGCAGTATTTT. The J gene is TRBJ2-3, the V gene TRBV20-1, with unresolved D. The germline CDR1 and CDR2 sequences are DFQATT and SNEGSKA (reference sequence). This CDR3 is 13 amino acids long. V was cut by 1 base and J by 2 bases, with 7 bases left in between.

This clonotype has at least ten counts. The chain carries TRBV20-1 and TRBJ2-7, with D perhaps TRBD1 (6 bases). Germline V gene sequence: CDR1 DFQATT, CDR2 SNEGSKA (reference sequence). This CDR3 has 12 residues. With 6 bases removed from V and 2 bases from J, the gap between germline ends came to 11 bases. The DNA of the CDR3 is TGCAGTGCGACCCAGGGGCCCTACGAGCAGTACTTC. The encoded protein is CSATQGPYEQYF.

The V call is TRBV5-4, the J call TRBJ2-1; TRBD2 matches 9 bases. This CDR3 is 16 amino acids long. Per the germline V gene, CDR1 is SGHNT and CDR2 is YYREEE (reference sequence). Losses at the gene ends were 7 bases for V and 6 bases for J; bases not matched to a gene: 14. The CDR3, as DNA: TGTGCCAGCCAGCTTGGGGCCGGGACTAGCCCCAATGAGCAGTTCTTC. This codes for CASQLGAGTSPNEQFF.

The sample holds many counts of this clonotype. The V gene is TRBV7-9, the J gene TRBJ1-5; tentative D call: TRBD1 (5 bases). The CDR3 runs to 13 residues. Germline-derived CDR1 and CDR2 are SEHNR and FQNEAQ (reference sequence). With 7 bases removed from V and 4 bases from J, the gap between germline ends came to 11 bases. CDR3 region: CASTLGVNQPQHF. In DNA form, the CDR3 reads TGTGCCAGCACCTTGGGGGTTAATCAGCCCCAGCATTTT.

This clonotype was observed at least ten times. This chain joins TRBV4-1 and TRBJ2-7; D is perhaps TRBD2 (5 bases). CDR3 size: 15 residues. V was trimmed by 4 bases and J by 2 bases, leaving 15 bases between them. The germline V gene encodes CDR1 MGHRA and CDR2 YSYEKL. The CDR3 is CASSREGGIPYEQYF. The CDR3 nucleotides are TGCGCCAGCAGCCGCGAAGGAGGAATCCCCTACGAGCAGTACTTC.

V is TRBV19 and J is TRBJ1-1; D is ambiguous. CDR1 and CDR2 (germline): LNHDA, SQIVND (reference sequence). The CDR3 is 12 amino acids. Trimming took off 0 bases at V and 6 bases at J, with 5 bases between the two ends. The CDR3 region is CASSIEGAEAFF. The DNA of the CDR3 is TGTGCCAGTAGTATAGAAGGCGCTGAAGCTTTCTTT.

V gene TRBV5-6 combines with J gene TRBJ1-5; 7 positions match TRBD1. Germline CDR1 is SGHDT and CDR2 is YYEEEE. With V trimmed by 0 bases and J by 2 bases, 5 bases remained unmatched. The CDR3 totals 16 residues. The CDR3 loop is CASSLETGTGNQPQHF. The CDR3 DNA follows: TGTGCCAGCAGCTTGGAGACAGGGACTGGCAATCAGCCCCAGCATTTT. Full variable domain (outside the CDR3, taken from reference TRBV5-6 and TRBJ1-5): DAGVTQSPTHLIKTRGQQVTLRCSPKSGHDTVSWYQQALGQGPQFIFQYYEEEERQRGNFPDRFSGHQFPNYSSELNVNALLLGDSALYLCASSLETGTGNQPQHFGDGTRLSIL.

About this clonotype itself: This clone may be a read error of a much larger clone one base away. The chain carries TRBV12-3 or TRBV12-4 and TRBJ1-5, with D uncertain. The CDR3 sequence is 15 residues long. The ends were cut back, 3 bases at V and 5 bases at J, with 14 bases in the middle. DNA for the CDR3: TGTGCCAGCAGTTTTGACGGGTATGCTGATCAGCCCCAGCATTTT. It specifies CASSFDGYADQPQHF.

This clonotype was detected ten times or more. The chain is built from TRBV7-2 and TRBJ2-5; D possibly matches TRBD1 or TRBD2 (5 bases each). The CDR3 extends over 15 amino acids. Trimming cost V 0 bases and J 5 bases, with 13 bases left between them. The germline V gene has CDR1 SGHTA and CDR2 FQGNSA. The CDR3 sequence: CASSLALGAGETQYF. For the CDR3, the DNA is TGTGCCAGCAGCTTAGCGCTAGGGGCGGGTGAGACCCAGTACTTC.

This clonotype showed up many times. V is TRBV13 and J is TRBJ2-7; 8 bases fit TRBD1. Germline assignment: CDR1 PRHDT and CDR2 FYEKMQ (reference sequence). V lost 0 bases to trimming and J lost 3 bases; unmatched junction nucleotides: 4. CDR3 size: 15 residues. This chain's CDR3 is CASSLGDRVNYEQYF. The CDR3 bases are TGTGCCAGCAGCTTAGGGGACAGGGTTAACTACGAGCAGTACTTC.

This clonotype was detected many times. The chain is built from TRBV11-1 and TRBJ2-5; D gene uncertain. The CDR3 is 14 residues long. V lost 2 bases and J 4 bases, leaving 11 bases between the germline ends. Germline loops: CDR1 SGHAT, CDR2 FQDESV (reference sequence). CDR3 bases: TGTGCCAGCAGCTTACAAGCGTTTACAGAGACCCAGTACTTC. Translating it yields CASSLQAFTETQYF.